This T cell receptor beta chain came from a study of T-cell memory formation after mild COVID-19. On the study more broadly: TCR clusters were mostly confined to one donor each. The study's findings and limits: Researchers report contracting CD4+ clones mostly in CM and EM, with CD8+ clones in EMRA.

TCRdb ran MiXCR on the 5' RACE reads and lists one entry per CDR3 protein. The sample has around 300,000 distinct CDR3 sequences, roughly 8.2% seen once. V was pared by 7 bases and J by 3 bases, with 6 bases of the junction left unmatched. CDR1 is SEHNR, CDR2 FQNEAQ, per germline (reference sequence). This CDR3 region has 14 residues. Remarks on this clonotype: Its cognate antigen is unknown.

The chain carries TRBV7-9 and TRBJ2-5; TRBD1 aligns across 9 bases. The sequence was obtained from a man younger than 35 who had mild COVID-19 (a few samples of this study predate the infection). Cell type and time point are not known. The sequencing sample was made of PBMCs or a T cell subset sorted from them (not recorded which). CDR3 coding DNA: TGTGCCAGCACCGACTGGGACAGGGAAGAGACCCAGTACTTC. It translates to CASTDWDREETQYF.